Below, 3 T cell receptor beta chains from the same sample are listed, as sequenced in a study of CD8 T cells in Susac syndrome. RNA, at about 0.5 to 1 ug, was reverse transcribed with random hexamers. TCRdb reanalysed the immunoSEQ multiplex PCR reads using MiXCR and keeps one entry per CDR3 protein. The sample consists of 200,000 or so distinct CDR3 sequences, more than 90% of them appearing once. Sequencing used CD4+ T cells from PBMCs. These receptors all come from a human donor with multiple sclerosis.

The V call is TRBV5-6, the J call TRBJ2-6; D uncertain. CDR1 and CDR2 (germline): SGHDT, YYEEEE. Trimming shortened V by 1 base and J by 2 bases, and 7 bases separated the two germline ends. This CDR3 contains 15 residues. As DNA, the CDR3 is TGTGCCAGCAGCTTGTCAGTGGCTGGGGCCAACGTCCTGACTTTC. Its protein is CASSLSVAGANVLTF.

This clonotype was found a few times. This sequence joins TRBV30 and TRBJ1-2; no reliable D call. V was shortened by 3 bases and J by 9 bases, with 11 bases between the two germline ends. From germline, CDR1 is GTSNPN and CDR2 SVGIG (reference sequence). The CDR3 is 11 residues long. The CDR3 DNA follows: TGTGCCTGGAGCCCCTCTGACCGCTACACCTTC. Amino acid sequence: CAWSPSDRYTF. Together with reference TRBV30 and TRBJ1-2, the CDR3 gives the full variable domain: SQTIHQWPATLVQPVGSPLSLECTVEGTSNPNLYWYRQAAGRGLQLLFYSVGIGQISSEVPQNLSASRPQDRQFILSSKKLLLSDSGFYLCAWSPSDRYTFGSGTRLTVV.

The rearrangement links TRBV6-5 to TRBJ2-1; TRBD1 agrees at 11 bases. The length of the CDR3 is 13 residues. The germline V gene encodes CDR1 MNHEY and CDR2 SVGAGI. Trimming took 6 bases from V and 7 from J; bases not matched to a gene: 2. This chain's CDR3 is CASRGQGANEQFF. DNA of the CDR3: TGTGCCAGCAGAGGACAGGGGGCGAATGAGCAGTTCTTC.